The TCR beta chain described here comes from a study of cytomegalovirus exposure and HLA in healthy donors. Study information: The roughly 120 million unique TCR beta sequences, from roughly 170 million T cells, were found by an earlier analysis.

Trimming left V 1 base short and J 0 bases short, with 10 bases between. The CDR3 has 15 amino acids. Germline-derived CDR1 and CDR2 are SGHTA and FQGNSA. Primers for the PCR totalled 60 Vbeta and 13 Jbeta. TCRdb's copy holds only in-frame clones and misses some; the assay was immunoSEQ multiplex PCR. The table lists some 60,000 clones, around 84% of them singletons, with 6% in the top ten. The chain combines TRBV7-2 with TRBJ2-7; D is unclear. The specimen sequenced was PBMCs. This receptor was obtained from a male donor in good health and CMV-seronegative. DNA of the CDR3: TGTGCCAGCAGCTTAGGAATAGTGAGCTCCTACGAGCAGTACTTC. It translates to CASSLGIVSSYEQYF.